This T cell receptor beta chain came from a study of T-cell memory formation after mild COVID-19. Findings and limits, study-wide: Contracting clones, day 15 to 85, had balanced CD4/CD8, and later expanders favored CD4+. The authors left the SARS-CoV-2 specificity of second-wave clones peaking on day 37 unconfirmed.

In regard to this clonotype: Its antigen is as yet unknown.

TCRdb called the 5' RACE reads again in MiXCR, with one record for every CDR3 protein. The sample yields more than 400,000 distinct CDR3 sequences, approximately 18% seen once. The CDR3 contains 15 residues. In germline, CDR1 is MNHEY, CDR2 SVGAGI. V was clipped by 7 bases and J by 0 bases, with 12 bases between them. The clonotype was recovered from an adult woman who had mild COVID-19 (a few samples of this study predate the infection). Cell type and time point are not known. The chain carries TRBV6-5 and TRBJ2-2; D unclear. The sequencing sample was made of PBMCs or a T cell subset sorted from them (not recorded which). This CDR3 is CASTAGPANTGELFF. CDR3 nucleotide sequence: TGTGCCAGCACCGCCGGGCCGGCGAACACCGGGGAGCTGTTTTTT.